Listed below are T cell receptor beta chains from one sample, sequenced in a study of cytomegalovirus exposure and HLA in healthy donors. Using immunoSEQ multiplex PCR, the repertoire was profiled, and TCRdb retains in-frame clones only, with some absent. The sample holds roughly 150,000 clones, more than 7.5% seen once. Specimen: PBMCs. Receptor source: a man aged 50 or older in good health and CMV-seronegative. CDR3s include the opening cysteine and the closing phenylalanine or tryptophan. D genes are given only for firm matches. Size tells how often a clone was seen (once, few, many) or the class of an expanded clone, and some rows leave it out.

NA	TRBV30	NA	TRBJ1-5	CAWGGYNQPQHF	TGTGCCTGGGGGGGGTACAATCAGCCCCAGCATTTT
NA	TRBV4-2	NA	TRBJ2-1	CASSSTSLASTANEQFF	TGTGCCAGCAGCTCAACCAGTTTAGCGTCGACCGCCAATGAGCAGTTCTTC
TRBD1	TRBV4-2	NA	TRBJ2-2	CASSQDGRGLGELFF	TGTGCCAGCAGCCAAGATGGCAGGGGGCTCGGGGAGCTGTTTTTT
TRBD1	TRBV2	NA	TRBJ2-7	CASSGQGFYEQYF	TGTGCCAGCAGCGGACAGGGGTTCTACGAGCAGTACTTC
TRBD1	TRBV7-8	few	TRBJ2-1	CASSSGQGENEQFF	TGTGCCAGCAGCTCGGGACAGGGTGAAAATGAGCAGTTCTTC
TRBD2	TRBV28	NA	TRBJ2-3	CASSFRLAGAGTDTQYF	TGTGCCAGCAGTTTTAGACTAGCGGGAGCCGGCACAGATACGCAGTATTTT
TRBD1	TRBV9	few	TRBJ2-1	CASSSRTGVGDEQFF	TGTGCCAGCAGCTCGCGGACAGGAGTGGGCGATGAGCAGTTCTTC
TRBD2	TRBV19	NA	TRBJ2-1	CASRSSGGDPYNEQFF	TGTGCCAGTCGGTCTAGCGGGGGGGACCCATACAATGAGCAGTTCTTC
TRBD1	TRBV5-1	NA	TRBJ1-2	CASSPTGDYYGYTF	TGCGCCAGCAGTCCGACAGGGGACTACTATGGCTACACCTTC
TRBD2	TRBV18	NA	TRBJ2-5	CASSPPGLAGQETQYF	TGTGCCAGCTCTCCTCCGGGACTAGCGGGTCAAGAGACCCAGTACTTC
TRBD1	TRBV11-2	few	TRBJ1-4	CASSPDRTRRAEKLFF	TGTGCCAGCAGCCCGGACAGGACAAGAAGGGCTGAAAAACTGTTTTTT
TRBD2	TRBV5-1	few	TRBJ2-3	CASSLGVGRASADTQYF	TGCGCCAGCAGCTTGGGTGTCGGGAGGGCCTCGGCGGATACGCAGTATTTT
TRBD2	TRBV2	NA	TRBJ2-3	CASSETAGYADTQYF	TGTGCCAGCAGTGAGACAGCGGGATATGCAGATACGCAGTATTTT
NA	TRBV9	few	TRBJ1-1	CASSVAVNTEAFF	TGTGCCAGCAGCGTAGCAGTGAACACTGAAGCTTTCTTT
NA	TRBV30	few	TRBJ1-1	CAWSRLQVNTEAFF	TGTGCCTGGAGCCGCTTACAAGTGAACACTGAAGCTTTCTTT
NA	TRBV29-1	few	TRBJ1-2	CSVVGQGNYGYTF	TGCAGCGTTGTAGGGCAGGGCAACTATGGCTACACCTTC
TRBD2	TRBV6-1	NA	TRBJ2-5	CASSEEGLAGETQYF	TGTGCCAGCAGTGAGGAGGGACTAGCGGGAGAGACCCAGTACTTC
NA	TRBV30	few	TRBJ1-1	CAWRAGQLNTEAFF	TGTGCCTGGAGAGCGGGACAACTAAACACTGAAGCTTTCTTT
TRBD2	TRBV5-6	NA	TRBJ2-2	CASSPRHMTSANTGELFF	TGTGCCAGCAGCCCAAGACATATGACTAGCGCCAACACCGGGGAGCTGTTTTTT
NA	TRBV7-9	NA	TRBJ2-5	CASSLVGATQETQYF	TGTGCCAGCAGCTTAGTAGGGGCAACCCAAGAGACCCAGTACTTC
NA	TRBV2	NA	TRBJ2-3	CASSGGARDTQYF	TGTGCCAGCAGTGGGGGAGCAAGAGATACGCAGTATTTT
TRBD2	TRBV5-1	NA	TRBJ2-3	CASSWGLAGGPTDTQYF	TGCGCCAGCAGCTGGGGACTAGCGGGAGGGCCCACAGATACGCAGTATTTT
TRBD1	TRBV9	NA	TRBJ2-6	CASSARTGQGANVLTF	TGTGCCAGCAGCGCTCGGACAGGGCAGGGGGCCAACGTCCTGACTTTC
NA	TRBV19	few	TRBJ1-2	CASSPTENYGYTF	TGTGCCAGTAGCCCGACAGAAAACTATGGCTACACCTTC
TRBD1	TRBV5-1	NA	TRBJ1-3	CASSSVGQGDGNTIYF	TGCGCCAGCAGTAGCGTCGGACAGGGGGATGGAAACACCATATATTTT
TRBD1	TRBV30	few	TRBJ1-1	CAWDRVGNTEAFF	TGTGCCTGGGACAGGGTAGGAAACACTGAAGCTTTCTTT
NA	TRBV19	NA	TRBJ1-5	CASSMQVNQPQHF	TGTGCCAGTAGTATGCAGGTCAATCAGCCCCAGCATTTT
NA	TRBV19	few	TRBJ2-6	CASSIALRFSGANVLTF	TGTGCCAGTAGTATTGCGCTTCGCTTCTCTGGGGCCAACGTCCTGACTTTC
NA	TRBV7-2	NA	TRBJ1-1	CASSLRGSTEAFF	TGTGCCAGCAGCTTAAGGGGGAGTACTGAAGCTTTCTTT
TRBD2	TRBV7-3	few	TRBJ2-5	CASSRRGGEETQYF	TGTGCCAGCAGCCGGCGGGGGGGCGAGGAGACCCAGTACTTC
TRBD2	TRBV9	NA	TRBJ2-1	CASSFSLAGGPYNEQFF	TGTGCCAGCAGCTTTTCCCTAGCGGGGGGTCCCTACAATGAGCAGTTCTTC
TRBD1	TRBV7-2	few	TRBJ1-5	CASSAYGQGDQPQHF	TGTGCCAGCAGCGCCTACGGACAGGGAGATCAGCCCCAGCATTTT